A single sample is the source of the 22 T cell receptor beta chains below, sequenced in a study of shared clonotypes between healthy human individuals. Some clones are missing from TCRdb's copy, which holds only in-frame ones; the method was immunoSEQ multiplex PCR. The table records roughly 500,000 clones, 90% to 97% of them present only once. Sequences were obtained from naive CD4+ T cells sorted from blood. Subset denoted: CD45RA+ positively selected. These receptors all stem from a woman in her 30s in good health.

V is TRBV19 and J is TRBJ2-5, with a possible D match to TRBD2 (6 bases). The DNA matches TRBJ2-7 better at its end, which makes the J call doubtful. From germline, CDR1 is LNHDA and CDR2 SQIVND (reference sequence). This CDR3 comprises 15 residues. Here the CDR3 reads CASSLDATGAYEQYF. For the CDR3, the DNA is TGTGCCAGTAGTCTTGACGCCACGGGGGCCTACGAGCAGTACTTC.

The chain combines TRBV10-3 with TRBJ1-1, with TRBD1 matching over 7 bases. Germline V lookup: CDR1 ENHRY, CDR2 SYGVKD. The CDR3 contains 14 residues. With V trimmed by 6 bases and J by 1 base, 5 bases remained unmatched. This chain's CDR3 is CAIRDRQGNTEAFF. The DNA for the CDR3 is TGTGCCATCAGGGACAGGCAGGGGAACACTGAAGCTTTCTTT.

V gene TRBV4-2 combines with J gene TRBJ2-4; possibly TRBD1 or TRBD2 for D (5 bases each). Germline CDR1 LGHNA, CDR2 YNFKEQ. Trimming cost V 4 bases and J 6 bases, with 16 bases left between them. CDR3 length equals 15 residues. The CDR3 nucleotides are TGTGCCAGCAGCCCGGGGTGGGGCGACACAAACATTCAGTACTTC. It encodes CASSPGWGDTNIQYF.

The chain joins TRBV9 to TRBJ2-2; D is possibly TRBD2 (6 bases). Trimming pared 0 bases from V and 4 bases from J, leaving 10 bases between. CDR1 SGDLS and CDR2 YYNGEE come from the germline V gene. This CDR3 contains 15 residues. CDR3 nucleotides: TGTGCCAGCAGCGTAGGACTAGGGGTCACCGGGGAGCTGTTTTTT. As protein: CASSVGLGVTGELFF.

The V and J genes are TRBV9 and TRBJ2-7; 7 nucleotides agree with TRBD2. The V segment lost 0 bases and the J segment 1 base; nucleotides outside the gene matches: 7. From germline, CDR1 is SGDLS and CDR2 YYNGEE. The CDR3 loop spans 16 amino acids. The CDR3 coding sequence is TGTGCCAGCAGCGTAGGGGGTAGCGGGCCTTCCTACGAGCAGTACTTC. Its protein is CASSVGGSGPSYEQYF.

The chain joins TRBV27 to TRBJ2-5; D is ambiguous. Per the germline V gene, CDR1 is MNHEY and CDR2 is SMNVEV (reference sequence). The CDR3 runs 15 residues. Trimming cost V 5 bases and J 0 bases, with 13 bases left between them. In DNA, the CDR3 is TGTGCCAGCAGTCGGTCGAGGACGTACCAAGAGACCCAGTACTTC. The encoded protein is CASSRSRTYQETQYF.

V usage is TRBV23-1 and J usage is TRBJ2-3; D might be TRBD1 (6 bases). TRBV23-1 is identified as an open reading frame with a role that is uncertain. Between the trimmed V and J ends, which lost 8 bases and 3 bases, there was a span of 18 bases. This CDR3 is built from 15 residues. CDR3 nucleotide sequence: TGCGCCAGCCCATCCGGCAGGGGATGTACAGATACGCAGTATTTT. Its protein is CASPSGRGCTDTQYF.

CDR3 bases: TGTGCCAGCAGCTTCTGGACGCTGAACACTGAAGCTTTCTTT. Translation gives CASSFWTLNTEAFF. The chain has TRBV5-6 and TRBJ1-1; the D is unclear. The germline V and J ends were trimmed by 2 bases and 0 bases, with 8 bases remaining between them. Germline CDR1 and CDR2: SGHDT and YYEEEE. The CDR3 covers 14 residues.

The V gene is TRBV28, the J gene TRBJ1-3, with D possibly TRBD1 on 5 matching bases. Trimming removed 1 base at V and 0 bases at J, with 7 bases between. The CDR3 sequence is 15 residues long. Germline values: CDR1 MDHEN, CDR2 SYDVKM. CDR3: CASSLLGVSGNTIYF. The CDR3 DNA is TGTGCCAGCAGTTTATTGGGGGTCTCTGGAAACACCATATATTTT. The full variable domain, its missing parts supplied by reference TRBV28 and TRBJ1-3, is DVKVTQSSRYLVKRTGEKVFLECVQDMDHENMFWYRQDPGLGLRLIYFSYDVKMKEKGDIPEGYSVSREKKERFSLILESASTNQTSMYLCASSLLGVSGNTIYFGEGSWLTVV.

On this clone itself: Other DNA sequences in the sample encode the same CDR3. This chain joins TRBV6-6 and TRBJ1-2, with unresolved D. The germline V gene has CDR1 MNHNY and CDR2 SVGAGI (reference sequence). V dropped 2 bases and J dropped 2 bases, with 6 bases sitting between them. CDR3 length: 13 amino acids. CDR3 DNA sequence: TGTGCCAGCAGTTACGACGGAAACTATGGCTACACCTTC. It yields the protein CASSYDGNYGYTF.

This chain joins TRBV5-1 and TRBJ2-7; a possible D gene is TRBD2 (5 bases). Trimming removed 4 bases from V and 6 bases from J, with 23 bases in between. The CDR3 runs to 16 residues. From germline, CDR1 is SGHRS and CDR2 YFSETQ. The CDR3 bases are TGCGCCAGCAGCCCTAGAGGGCTAGCTCGGAGTCGCGAGCAGTACTTC. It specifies CASSPRGLARSREQYF. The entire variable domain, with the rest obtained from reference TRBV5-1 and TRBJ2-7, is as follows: KAGVTQTPRYLIKTRGQQVTLSCSPISGHRSVSWYQQTPGQGLQFLFEYFSETQRNKGNFPGRFSGRQFSNSRSEMNVSTLELGDSALYLCASSPRGLARSREQYFGPGTRLTVT.

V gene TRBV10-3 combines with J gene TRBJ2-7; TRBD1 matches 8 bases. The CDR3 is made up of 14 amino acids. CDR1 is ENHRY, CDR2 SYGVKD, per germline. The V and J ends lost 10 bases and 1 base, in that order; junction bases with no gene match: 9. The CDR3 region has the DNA TGTGCCACCGCGGGGACAGGCCTTTCCTACGAGCAGTACTTC. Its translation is CATAGTGLSYEQYF.

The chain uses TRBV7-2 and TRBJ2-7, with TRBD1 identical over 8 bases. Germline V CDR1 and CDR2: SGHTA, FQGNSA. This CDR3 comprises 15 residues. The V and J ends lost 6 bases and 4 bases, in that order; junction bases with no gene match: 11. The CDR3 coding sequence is TGTGCCAGCAGACCACGGACAGGGTATAGATACGAGCAGTACTTC. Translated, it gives CASRPRTGYRYEQYF.

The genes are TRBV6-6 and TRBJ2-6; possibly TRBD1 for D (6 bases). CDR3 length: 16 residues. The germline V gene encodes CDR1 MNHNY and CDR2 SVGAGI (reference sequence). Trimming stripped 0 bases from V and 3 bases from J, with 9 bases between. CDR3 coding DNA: TGTGCCAGCAGTTACTCCACAGGGATTGGGGCCAACGTCCTGACTTTC. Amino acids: CASSYSTGIGANVLTF.

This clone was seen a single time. CDR3: CASSDSGSGTEAFF. As DNA, the CDR3 is TGCGCCAGCAGTGATTCGGGGTCGGGAACTGAAGCTTTCTTT. The V gene is TRBV10-2, the J gene TRBJ1-1; D is undetermined. CDR3 size: 14 residues. CDR1 and CDR2 (germline): WSHSY, SAAADI. V lost 3 bases, J lost 5 bases, and 13 bases lay in between.

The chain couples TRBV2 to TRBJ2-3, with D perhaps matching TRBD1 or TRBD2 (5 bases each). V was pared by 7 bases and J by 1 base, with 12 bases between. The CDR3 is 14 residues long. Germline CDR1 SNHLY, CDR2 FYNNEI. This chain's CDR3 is CASTWDEGTDTQYF. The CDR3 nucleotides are TGTGCCAGCACTTGGGACGAAGGCACAGATACGCAGTATTTT.

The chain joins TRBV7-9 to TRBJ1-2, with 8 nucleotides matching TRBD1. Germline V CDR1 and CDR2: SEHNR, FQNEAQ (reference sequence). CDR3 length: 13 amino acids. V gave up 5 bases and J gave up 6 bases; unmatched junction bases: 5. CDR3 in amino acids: CASSPLTGDGYTF. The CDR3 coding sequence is TGTGCCAGCAGCCCCTTGACAGGGGATGGCTACACCTTC.

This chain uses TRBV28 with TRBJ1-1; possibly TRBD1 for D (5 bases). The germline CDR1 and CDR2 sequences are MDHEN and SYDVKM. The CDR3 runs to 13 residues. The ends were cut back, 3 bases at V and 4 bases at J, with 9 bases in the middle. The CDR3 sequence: CASSFGGSTEAFF. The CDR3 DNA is TGTGCCAGCAGTTTCGGGGGGAGCACTGAAGCTTTCTTT.

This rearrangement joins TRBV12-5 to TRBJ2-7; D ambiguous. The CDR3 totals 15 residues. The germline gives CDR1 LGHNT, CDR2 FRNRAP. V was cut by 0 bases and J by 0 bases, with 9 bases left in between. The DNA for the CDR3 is TGTGCTAGTGGTTTGGTACCCTGGACCTCCTACGAGCAGTACTTC. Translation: CASGLVPWTSYEQYF.

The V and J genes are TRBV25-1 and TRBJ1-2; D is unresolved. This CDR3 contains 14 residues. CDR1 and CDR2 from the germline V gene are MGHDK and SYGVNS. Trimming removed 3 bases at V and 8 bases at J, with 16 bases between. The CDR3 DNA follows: TGTGCCAGCAGTGATTTTCTTGATGGAGAGGGCTACACCTTC. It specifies CASSDFLDGEGYTF.

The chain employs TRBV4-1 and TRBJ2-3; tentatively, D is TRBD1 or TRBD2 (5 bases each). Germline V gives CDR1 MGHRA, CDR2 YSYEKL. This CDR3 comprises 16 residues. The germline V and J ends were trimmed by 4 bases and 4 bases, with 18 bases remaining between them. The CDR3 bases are TGCGCCAGCAGCCCCATCGGACGGGACGGGGCAGATACGCAGTATTTT. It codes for CASSPIGRDGADTQYF.

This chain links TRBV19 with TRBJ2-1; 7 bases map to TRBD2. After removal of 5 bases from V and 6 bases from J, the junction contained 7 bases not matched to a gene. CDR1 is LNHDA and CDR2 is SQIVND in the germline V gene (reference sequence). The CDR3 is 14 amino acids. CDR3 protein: CASSRGGVGNEQFF. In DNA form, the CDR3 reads TGTGCCAGTAGTCGGGGAGGGGTGGGCAATGAGCAGTTCTTC.